The entry below gives a single T cell receptor (beta chain) sequence along with its context. Generated by immunoSEQ multiplex PCR, the TCRdb table keeps only in-frame clones and is missing some. The table shows approximately 240,000 clones, with roughly 88% occurring only once. The CDR3 length is 16 residues. Germline trimming cut 4 bases from V and 5 bases from J; bases unmatched to any gene: 12. Germline values: CDR1 SGHTA, CDR2 FQGNSA. These data are taken from a study of blood T cell repertoires in COVID-19. Whole-study context: The United States, Italy and Spain provided the acute and convalescent COVID-19 samples. The cDNA or gDNA used as material had been derived from T cells, B-cell-depleted T cells, or PBMCs.

The chain employs TRBV7-2 and TRBJ1-1; 8 nucleotides line up with TRBD1. The sequence was obtained from a woman aged 40-49 years who had recovered from COVID-19. Sequences were obtained from peripheral blood. In DNA, the CDR3 is TGTGCCAGCAGCTCCTGGACAGGGAAGGGGGCTACTGAAGCTTTCTTT. Amino acids: CASSSWTGKGATEAFF.